A single sample is the source of the 3 T cell receptor beta chains below, sequenced in a study of blood T cell repertoires in COVID-19 (dated by TCRdb to the early 2020s). The library relied on the immunoSEQ multiplex PCR assay. What TCRdb holds here is the immuneACCESS table cut down to in-frame rearrangements. Part of the clones is not present; checked against another copy, under half of the missing clones reflect an unresolved V gene, and the others are unexplained. For this sample there are 15,000 to 20,000 clones; roughly 81% appear just once. The ten biggest clones cover around 8.1% of the sample. The source material was peripheral blood. These TCRs come from a man in his 60s with acute or convalescent COVID-19.

This clone appeared a single time. The chain carries TRBV29-1 and TRBJ2-3; 7 bases match TRBD1. The CDR3 totals 15 residues. Germline trimming cut 4 bases from V and 0 bases from J; bases unmatched to any gene: 7. CDR1 and CDR2 (germline): SQVTM, ANQGSEA. The CDR3 loop reads CSVGVWTGSTDTQYF. The CDR3 bases are TGCAGCGTTGGAGTGTGGACAGGTAGCACAGATACGCAGTATTTT.

This clone was detected a few times. The V gene is TRBV24-1, the J gene TRBJ1-5; possible D gene TRBD1, 5 bases. The germline V gene encodes CDR1 KGHDR and CDR2 SFDVKD. The CDR3 extends over 17 amino acids. The V gene lost 3 bases and the J gene lost 2 bases, with 16 bases spanning the gap. CDR3 DNA: TGTGCCACCAGTGATGAATCAAGGGTAGGGGGCAATCAGCCCCAGCATTTT. Protein: CATSDESRVGGNQPQHF.

J is TRBJ2-1 and V is TRBV11-2, with TRBD2 as a possible D gene (5 bases). The CDR3 consists of 12 residues. The ends were cut back, 3 bases at V and 6 bases at J, with 6 bases in the middle. The V gene's germline CDR1 is SGHAT and CDR2 FQNNGV. CDR3 amino acids: CASSFAGNEQFF. Written as DNA, the CDR3 is TGTGCCAGCAGCTTCGCGGGCAATGAGCAGTTCTTC.